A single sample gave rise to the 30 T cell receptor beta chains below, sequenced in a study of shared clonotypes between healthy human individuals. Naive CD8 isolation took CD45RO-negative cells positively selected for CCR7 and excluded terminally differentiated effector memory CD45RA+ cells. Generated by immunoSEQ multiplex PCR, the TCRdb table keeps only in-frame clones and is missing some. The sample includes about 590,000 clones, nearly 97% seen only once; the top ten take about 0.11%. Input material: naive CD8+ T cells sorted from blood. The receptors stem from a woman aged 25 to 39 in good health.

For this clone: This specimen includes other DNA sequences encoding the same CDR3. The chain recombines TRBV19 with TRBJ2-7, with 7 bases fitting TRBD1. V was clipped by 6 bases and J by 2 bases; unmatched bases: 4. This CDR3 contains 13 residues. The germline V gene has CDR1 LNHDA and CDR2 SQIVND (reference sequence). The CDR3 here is CASSPGTAYEQYF. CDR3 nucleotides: TGTGCCAGTAGCCCCGGGACAGCCTACGAGCAGTACTTC.

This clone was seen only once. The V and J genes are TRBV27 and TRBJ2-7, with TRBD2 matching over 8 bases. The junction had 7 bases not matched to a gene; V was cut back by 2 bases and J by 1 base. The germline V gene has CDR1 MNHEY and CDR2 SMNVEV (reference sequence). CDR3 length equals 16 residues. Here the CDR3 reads CASSLDPAGESYEQYF. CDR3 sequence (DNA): TGTGCCAGCAGTTTAGATCCAGCGGGGGAATCCTACGAGCAGTACTTC.

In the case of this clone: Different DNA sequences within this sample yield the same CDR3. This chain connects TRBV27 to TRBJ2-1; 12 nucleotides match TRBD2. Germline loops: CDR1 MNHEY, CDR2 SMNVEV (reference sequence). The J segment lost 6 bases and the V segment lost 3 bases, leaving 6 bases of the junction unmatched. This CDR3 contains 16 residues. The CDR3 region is CASSLLLAGGPNEQFF. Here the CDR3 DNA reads TGTGCCAGCAGTTTGCTTCTAGCGGGAGGGCCCAATGAGCAGTTCTTC.

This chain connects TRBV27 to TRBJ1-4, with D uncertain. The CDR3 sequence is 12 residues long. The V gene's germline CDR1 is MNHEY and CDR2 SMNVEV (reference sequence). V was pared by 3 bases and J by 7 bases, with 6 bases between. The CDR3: CASSLEGEKLFF. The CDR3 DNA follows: TGTGCCAGCAGTTTGGAAGGTGAAAAACTGTTTTTT.

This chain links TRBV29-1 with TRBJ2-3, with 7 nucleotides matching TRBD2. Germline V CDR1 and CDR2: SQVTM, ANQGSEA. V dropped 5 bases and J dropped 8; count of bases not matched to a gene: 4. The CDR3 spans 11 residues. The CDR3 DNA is TGCAGCGTTCGGTTAGCGGGTACGCAGTATTTT. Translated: CSVRLAGTQYF.

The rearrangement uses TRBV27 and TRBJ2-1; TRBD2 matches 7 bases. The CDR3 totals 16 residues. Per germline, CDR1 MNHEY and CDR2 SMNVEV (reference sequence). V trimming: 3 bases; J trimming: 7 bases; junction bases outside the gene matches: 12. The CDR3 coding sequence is TGTGCCAGCAGTTTTAAAGCCTCGGGGAGGGCTAATGAGCAGTTCTTC. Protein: CASSFKASGRANEQFF.

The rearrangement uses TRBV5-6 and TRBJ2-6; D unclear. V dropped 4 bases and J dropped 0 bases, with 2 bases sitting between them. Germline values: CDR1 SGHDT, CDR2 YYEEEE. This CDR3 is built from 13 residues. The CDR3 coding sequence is TGTGCCAGCAGCCCCTCTGGGGCCAACGTCCTGACTTTC. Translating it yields CASSPSGANVLTF.

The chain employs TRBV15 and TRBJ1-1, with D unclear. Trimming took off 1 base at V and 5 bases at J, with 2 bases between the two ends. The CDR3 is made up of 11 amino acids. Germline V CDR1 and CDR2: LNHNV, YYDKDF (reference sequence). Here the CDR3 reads CATSRGTEAFF. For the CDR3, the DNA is TGTGCCACCAGCAGAGGGACTGAAGCTTTCTTT.

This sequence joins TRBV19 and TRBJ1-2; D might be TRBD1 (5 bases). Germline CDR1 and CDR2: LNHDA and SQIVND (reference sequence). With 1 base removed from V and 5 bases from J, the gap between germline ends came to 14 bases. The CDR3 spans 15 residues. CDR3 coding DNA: TGTGCCAGTAGTATAGTCTTCGAAGGGGTTTATGGCTACACCTTC. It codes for CASSIVFEGVYGYTF.

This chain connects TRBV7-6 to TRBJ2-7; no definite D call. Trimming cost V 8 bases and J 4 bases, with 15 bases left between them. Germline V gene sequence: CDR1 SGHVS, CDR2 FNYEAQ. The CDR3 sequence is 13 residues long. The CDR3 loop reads CASSRAGRYEQYF. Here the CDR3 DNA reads TGTGCCAGCTCTCGGGCCGGACGGTACGAGCAGTACTTC. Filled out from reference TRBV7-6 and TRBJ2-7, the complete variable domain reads GAGVSQSPRYKVTKRGQDVALRCDPISGHVSLYWYRQALGQGPEFLTYFNYEAQQDKSGLPNDRFSAERPEGSISTLTIQRTEQRDSAMYRCASSRAGRYEQYFGPGTRLTVT.

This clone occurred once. CDR3 bases: TGTGCCAGCAGCTGGGGGACAGCTAGTGAAGCTTTCTTT. Translated: CASSWGTASEAFF. The rearrangement uses TRBV5-6 and TRBJ1-1; 7 bases line up with TRBD1. Germline V gene lookup returns CDR1 SGHDT and CDR2 YYEEEE. The CDR3 runs to 13 residues. J gave up 7 bases and V 3 bases, and 6 bases lay outside the gene matches.

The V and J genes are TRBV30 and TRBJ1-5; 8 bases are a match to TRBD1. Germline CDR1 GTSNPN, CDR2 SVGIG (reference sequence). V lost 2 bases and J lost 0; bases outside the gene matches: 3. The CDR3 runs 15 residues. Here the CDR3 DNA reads TGTGCCTGGAGTATCGGACAGGGTAGCAATCAGCCCCAGCATTTT. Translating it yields CAWSIGQGSNQPQHF. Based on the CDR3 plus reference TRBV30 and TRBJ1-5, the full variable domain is SQTIHQWPATLVQPVGSPLSLECTVEGTSNPNLYWYRQAAGRGLQLLFYSVGIGQISSEVPQNLSASRPQDRQFILSSKKLLLSDSGFYLCAWSIGQGSNQPQHFGDGTRLSIL.

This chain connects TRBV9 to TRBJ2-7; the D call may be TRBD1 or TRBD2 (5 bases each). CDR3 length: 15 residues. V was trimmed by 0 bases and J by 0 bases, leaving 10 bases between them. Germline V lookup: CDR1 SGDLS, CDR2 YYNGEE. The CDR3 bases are TGTGCCAGCAGCGTAGGGGGCGGACTCTCCTACGAGCAGTACTTC. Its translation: CASSVGGGLSYEQYF.

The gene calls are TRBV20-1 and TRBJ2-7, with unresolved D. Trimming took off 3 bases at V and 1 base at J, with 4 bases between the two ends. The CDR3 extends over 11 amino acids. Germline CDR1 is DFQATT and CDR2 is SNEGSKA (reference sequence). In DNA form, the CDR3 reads TGCAGTGCTAGTAGTTCCTACGAGCAGTACTTC. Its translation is CSASSSYEQYF.

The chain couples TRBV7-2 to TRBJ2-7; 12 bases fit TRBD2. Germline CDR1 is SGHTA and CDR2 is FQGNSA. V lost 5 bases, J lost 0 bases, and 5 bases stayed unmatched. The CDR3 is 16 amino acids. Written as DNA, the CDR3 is TGTGCCAGCAGCCTCGGACTAGCGGGAAGCTCCTACGAGCAGTACTTC. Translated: CASSLGLAGSSYEQYF.

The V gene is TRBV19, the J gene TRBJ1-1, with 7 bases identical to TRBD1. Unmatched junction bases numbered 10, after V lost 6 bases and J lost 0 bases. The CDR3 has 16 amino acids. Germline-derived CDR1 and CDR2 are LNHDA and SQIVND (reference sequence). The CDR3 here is CASREGGGTLNTEAFF. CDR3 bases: TGTGCCAGTAGGGAGGGAGGGGGCACTTTGAACACTGAAGCTTTCTTT.

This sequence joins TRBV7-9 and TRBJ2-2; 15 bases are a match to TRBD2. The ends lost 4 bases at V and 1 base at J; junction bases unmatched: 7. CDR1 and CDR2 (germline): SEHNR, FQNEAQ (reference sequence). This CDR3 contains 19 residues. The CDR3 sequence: CASSSPGLAGGGNTGELFF. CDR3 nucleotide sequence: TGTGCCAGCAGCTCTCCGGGACTAGCGGGAGGTGGGAACACCGGGGAGCTGTTTTTT.

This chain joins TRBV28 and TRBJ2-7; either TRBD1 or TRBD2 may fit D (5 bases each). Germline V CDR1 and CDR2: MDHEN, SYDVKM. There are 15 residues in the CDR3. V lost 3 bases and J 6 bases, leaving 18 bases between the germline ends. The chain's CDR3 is CASSFGRGAKREQYF. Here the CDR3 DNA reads TGTGCCAGCAGTTTCGGCAGAGGGGCAAAGCGCGAGCAGTACTTC.

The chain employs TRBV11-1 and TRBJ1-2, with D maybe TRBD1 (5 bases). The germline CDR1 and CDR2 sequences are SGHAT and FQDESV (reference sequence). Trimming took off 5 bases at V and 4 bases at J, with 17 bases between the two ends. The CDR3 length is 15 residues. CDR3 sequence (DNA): TGTGCCAGCAGCCTCACCCCACAAGGGGCCTATGGCTACACCTTC. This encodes CASSLTPQGAYGYTF. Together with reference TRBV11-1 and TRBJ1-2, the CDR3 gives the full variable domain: EAEVAQSPRYKITEKSQAVAFWCDPISGHATLYWYRQILGQGPELLVQFQDESVVDDSQLPKDRFSAERLKGVDSTLKIQPAELGDSAMYLCASSLTPQGAYGYTFGSGTRLTVV.

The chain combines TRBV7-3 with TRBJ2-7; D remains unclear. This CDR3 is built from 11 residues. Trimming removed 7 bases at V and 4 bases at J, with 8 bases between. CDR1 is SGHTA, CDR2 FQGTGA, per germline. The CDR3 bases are TGTGCCAGCAACCCCTCTTACGAGCAGTACTTC. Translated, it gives CASNPSYEQYF.

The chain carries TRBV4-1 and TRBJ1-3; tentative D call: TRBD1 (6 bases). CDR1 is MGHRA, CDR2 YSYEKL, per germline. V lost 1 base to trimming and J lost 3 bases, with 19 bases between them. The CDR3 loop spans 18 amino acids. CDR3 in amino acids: CASSQGARDTHLGNTIYF. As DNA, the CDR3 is TGCGCCAGCAGCCAAGGGGCCCGGGACACACATCTTGGAAACACCATATATTTT.

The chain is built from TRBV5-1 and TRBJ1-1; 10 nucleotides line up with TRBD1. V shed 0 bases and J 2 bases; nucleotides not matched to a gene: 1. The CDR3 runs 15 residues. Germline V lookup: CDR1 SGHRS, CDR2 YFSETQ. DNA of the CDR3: TGCGCCAGCAGCTTGGGGGACAGGGGTAACACTGAAGCTTTCTTT. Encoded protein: CASSLGDRGNTEAFF.

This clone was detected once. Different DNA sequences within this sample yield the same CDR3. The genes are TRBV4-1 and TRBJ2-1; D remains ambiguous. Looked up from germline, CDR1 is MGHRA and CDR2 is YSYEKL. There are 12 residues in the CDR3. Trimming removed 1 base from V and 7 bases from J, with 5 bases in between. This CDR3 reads CASSQGLNEQFF. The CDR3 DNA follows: TGCGCCAGCAGCCAAGGTCTGAATGAGCAGTTCTTC.

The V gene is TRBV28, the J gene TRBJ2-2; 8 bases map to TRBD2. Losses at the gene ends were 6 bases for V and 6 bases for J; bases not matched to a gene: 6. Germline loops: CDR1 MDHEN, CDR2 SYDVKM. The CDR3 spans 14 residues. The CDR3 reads CASRSAGDAGELFF. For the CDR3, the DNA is TGTGCCAGCAGATCAGCGGGAGATGCCGGGGAGCTGTTTTTT.

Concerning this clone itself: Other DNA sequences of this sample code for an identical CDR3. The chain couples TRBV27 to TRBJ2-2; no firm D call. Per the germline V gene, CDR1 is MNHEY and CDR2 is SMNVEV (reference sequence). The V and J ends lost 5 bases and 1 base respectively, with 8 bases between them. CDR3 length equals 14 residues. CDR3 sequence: CASSPGGNTGELFF. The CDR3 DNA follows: TGTGCCAGCAGTCCTGGCGGGAACACCGGGGAGCTGTTTTTT.

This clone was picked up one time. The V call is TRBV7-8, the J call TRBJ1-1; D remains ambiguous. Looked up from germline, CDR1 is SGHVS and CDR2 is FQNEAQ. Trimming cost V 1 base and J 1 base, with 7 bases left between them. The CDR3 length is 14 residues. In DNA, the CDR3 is TGTGCCAGCAGCTTAGTTAACGGGAACACTGAAGCTTTCTTT. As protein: CASSLVNGNTEAFF. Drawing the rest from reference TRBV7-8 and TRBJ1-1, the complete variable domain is GAGVSQSPRYKVAKRGQDVALRCDPISGHVSLFWYQQALGQGPEFLTYFQNEAQLDKSGLPSDRFFAERPEGSVSTLKIQRTQQEDSAVYLCASSLVNGNTEAFFGQGTRLTVV.

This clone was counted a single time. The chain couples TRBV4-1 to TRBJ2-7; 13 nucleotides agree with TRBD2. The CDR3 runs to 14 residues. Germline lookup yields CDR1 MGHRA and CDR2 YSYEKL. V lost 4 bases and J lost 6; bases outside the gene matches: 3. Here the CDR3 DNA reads TGCGCCAGCAGCCCCTGGACTAGCGGGAGCGAGCAGTACTTC. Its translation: CASSPWTSGSEQYF.

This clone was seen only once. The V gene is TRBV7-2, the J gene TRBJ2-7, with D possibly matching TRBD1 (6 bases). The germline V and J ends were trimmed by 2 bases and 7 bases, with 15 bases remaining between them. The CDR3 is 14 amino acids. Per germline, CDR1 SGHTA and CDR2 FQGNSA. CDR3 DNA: TGTGCCAGCAGCTTAAATGTGGGGGCGCAAGAGCAGTACTTC. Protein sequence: CASSLNVGAQEQYF.

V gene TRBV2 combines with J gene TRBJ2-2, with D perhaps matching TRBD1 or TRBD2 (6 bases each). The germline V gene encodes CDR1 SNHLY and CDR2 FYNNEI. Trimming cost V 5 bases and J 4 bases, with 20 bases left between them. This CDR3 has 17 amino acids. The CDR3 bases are TGTGCCAGCAGTTGGGCAAGGCGGGAAGGGGGCACCGGGGAGCTGTTTTTT. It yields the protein CASSWARREGGTGELFF.

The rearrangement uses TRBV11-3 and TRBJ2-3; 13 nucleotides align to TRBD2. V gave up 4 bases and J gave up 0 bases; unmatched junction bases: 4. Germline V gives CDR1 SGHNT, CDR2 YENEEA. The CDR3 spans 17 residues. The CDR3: CASSSGLAGASTDTQYF. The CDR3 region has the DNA TGTGCCAGCAGCTCAGGACTAGCGGGAGCTAGCACAGATACGCAGTATTTT.